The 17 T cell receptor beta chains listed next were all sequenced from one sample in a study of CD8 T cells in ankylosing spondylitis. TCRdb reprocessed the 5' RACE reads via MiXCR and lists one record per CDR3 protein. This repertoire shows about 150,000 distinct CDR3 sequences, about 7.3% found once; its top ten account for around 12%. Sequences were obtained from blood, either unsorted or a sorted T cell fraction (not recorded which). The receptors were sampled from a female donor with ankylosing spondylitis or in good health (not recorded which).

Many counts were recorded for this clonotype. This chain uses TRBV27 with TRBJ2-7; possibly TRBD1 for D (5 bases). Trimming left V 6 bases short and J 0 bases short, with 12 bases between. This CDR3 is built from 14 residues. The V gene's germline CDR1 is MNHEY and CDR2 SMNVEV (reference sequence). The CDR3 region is CASRLRQSSYEQYF. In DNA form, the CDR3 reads TGTGCCAGCAGACTTAGACAGAGCTCCTACGAGCAGTACTTC.

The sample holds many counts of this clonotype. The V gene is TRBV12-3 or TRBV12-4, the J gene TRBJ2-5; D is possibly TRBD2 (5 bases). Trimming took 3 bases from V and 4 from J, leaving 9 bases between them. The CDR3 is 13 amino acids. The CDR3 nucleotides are TGTGCCAGCAGTTTGGACTTAGGAGAGACCCAGTACTTC. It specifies CASSLDLGETQYF.

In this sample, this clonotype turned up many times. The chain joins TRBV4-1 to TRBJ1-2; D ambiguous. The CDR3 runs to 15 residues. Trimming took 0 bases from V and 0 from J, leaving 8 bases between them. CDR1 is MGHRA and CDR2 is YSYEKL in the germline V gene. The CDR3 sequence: CASSQERTANYGYTF. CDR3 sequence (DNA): TGCGCCAGCAGCCAAGAACGAACAGCTAACTATGGCTACACCTTC.

CDR3: CSARGHSPLVHQETQYF. CDR3 nucleotides: TGCAGTGCTAGAGGCCATTCCCCCCTAGTTCACCAAGAGACCCAGTACTTC. This chain joins TRBV20-1 and TRBJ2-5, with D unclear. Germline V gene lookup returns CDR1 DFQATT and CDR2 SNEGSKA (reference sequence). Trimming stripped 1 base from V and 0 bases from J, with 18 bases between. This CDR3 is built from 17 residues.

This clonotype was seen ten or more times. CDR3 sequence: CASRGGGYEQYF. The CDR3 region has the DNA TGTGCCTCCAGGGGAGGGGGGTACGAGCAGTACTTC. V and J are TRBV7-2 and TRBJ2-7; D may be TRBD2 (7 bases). The germline CDR1 and CDR2 sequences are SGHTA and FQGNSA. V dropped 11 bases and J dropped 4 bases, with 15 bases sitting between them. The CDR3 is 12 residues long.

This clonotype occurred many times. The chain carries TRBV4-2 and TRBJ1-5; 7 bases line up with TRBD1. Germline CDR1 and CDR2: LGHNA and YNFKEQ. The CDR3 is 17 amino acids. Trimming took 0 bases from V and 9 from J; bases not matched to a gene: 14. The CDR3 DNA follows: TGTGCCAGCAGCCAAGATCGTAGACAGGGACCCAACGGGCCCCAGCATTTT. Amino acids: CASSQDRRQGPNGPQHF.

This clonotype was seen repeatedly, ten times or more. CDR3 coding DNA: TGTGCCAGCAGCTCCCAACAGGGTGTCGGCTACACCTTC. Translating gives CASSSQQGVGYTF. The chain uses TRBV7-2 and TRBJ1-2; perhaps TRBD1 as D (6 bases). This CDR3 contains 13 residues. Germline-derived CDR1 and CDR2 are SGHTA and FQGNSA. The ends were cut back, 4 bases at V and 8 bases at J, with 14 bases in the middle.

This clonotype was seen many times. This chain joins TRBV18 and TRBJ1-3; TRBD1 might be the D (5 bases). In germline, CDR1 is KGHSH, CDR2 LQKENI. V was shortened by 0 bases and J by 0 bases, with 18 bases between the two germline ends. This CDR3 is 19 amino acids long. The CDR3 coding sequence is TGTGCCAGCTCACCACCGGTATGGCAGGGCCACAACTCTGGAAACACCATATATTTT. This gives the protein CASSPPVWQGHNSGNTIYF.

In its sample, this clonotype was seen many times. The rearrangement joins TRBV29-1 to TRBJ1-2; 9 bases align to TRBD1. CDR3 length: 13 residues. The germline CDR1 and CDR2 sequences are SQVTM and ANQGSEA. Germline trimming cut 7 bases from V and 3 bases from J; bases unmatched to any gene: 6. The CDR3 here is CSGGTGKDYGYTF. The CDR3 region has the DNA TGCAGCGGGGGGACAGGGAAGGACTATGGCTACACCTTC.

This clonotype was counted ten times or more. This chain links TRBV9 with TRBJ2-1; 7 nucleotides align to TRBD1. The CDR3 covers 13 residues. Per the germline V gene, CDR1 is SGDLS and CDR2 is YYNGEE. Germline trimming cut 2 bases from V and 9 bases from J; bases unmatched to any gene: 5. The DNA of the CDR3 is TGTGCCAGCAGCGTCAACAACAGGGGTGAGCAGTTCTTC. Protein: CASSVNNRGEQFF.

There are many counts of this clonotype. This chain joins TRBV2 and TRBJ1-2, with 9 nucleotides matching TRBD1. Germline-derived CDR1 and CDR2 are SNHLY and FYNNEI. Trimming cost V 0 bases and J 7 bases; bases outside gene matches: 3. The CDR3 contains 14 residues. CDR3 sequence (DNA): TGTGCCAGCAGTGAAGCACAGGGGGCCTCTGGCTACACCTTC. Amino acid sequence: CASSEAQGASGYTF.

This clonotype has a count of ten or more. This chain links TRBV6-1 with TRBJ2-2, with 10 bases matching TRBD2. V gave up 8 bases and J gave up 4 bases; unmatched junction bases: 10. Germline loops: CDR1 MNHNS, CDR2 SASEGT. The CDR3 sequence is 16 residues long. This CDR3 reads CASQAFSGGGTGELFF. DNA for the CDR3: TGTGCCAGCCAAGCCTTCAGCGGGGGGGGCACCGGGGAGCTGTTTTTT.

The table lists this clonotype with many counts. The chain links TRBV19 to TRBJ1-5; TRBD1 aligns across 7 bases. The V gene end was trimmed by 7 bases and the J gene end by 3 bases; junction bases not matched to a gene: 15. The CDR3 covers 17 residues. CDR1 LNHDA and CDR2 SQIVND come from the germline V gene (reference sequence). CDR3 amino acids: CASKPEGAGNPNQPQHF. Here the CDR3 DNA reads TGTGCCAGTAAACCCGAGGGGGCGGGGAATCCCAATCAGCCCCAGCATTTT.

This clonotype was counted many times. The CDR3 sequence is CASSRADRPTGELFF. CDR3 sequence (DNA): TGCGCCAGCAGCAGAGCCGACAGGCCCACCGGGGAGCTGTTTTTT. The chain has TRBV5-1 and TRBJ2-2; tentative D call: TRBD1 (6 bases). Per the germline V gene, CDR1 is SGHRS and CDR2 is YFSETQ. Trimming removed 4 bases from V and 4 bases from J, with 14 bases in between. This CDR3 is 15 amino acids long.

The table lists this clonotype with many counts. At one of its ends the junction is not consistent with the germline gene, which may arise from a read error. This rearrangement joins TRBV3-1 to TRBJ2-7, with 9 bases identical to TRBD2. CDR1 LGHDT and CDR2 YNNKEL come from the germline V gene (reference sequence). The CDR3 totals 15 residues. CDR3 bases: TGCGCCAGCAGCCAAGATGCTAGCGGGGTTTACGAGCAGTACTTC. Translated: CASSQDASGVYEQYF.

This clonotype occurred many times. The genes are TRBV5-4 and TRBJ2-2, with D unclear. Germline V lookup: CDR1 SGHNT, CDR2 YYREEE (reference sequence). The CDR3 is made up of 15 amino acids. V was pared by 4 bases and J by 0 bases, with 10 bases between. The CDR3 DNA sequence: TGTGCCAGCAGCGCCCCGGGTACGAACACCGGGGAGCTGTTTTTT. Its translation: CASSAPGTNTGELFF.

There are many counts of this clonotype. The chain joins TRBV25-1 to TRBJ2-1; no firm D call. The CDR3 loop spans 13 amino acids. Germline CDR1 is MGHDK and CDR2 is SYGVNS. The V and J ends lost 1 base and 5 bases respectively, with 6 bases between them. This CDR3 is CASSEWQNNEQFF. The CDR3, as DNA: TGTGCCAGCAGTGAATGGCAAAACAATGAGCAGTTCTTC.